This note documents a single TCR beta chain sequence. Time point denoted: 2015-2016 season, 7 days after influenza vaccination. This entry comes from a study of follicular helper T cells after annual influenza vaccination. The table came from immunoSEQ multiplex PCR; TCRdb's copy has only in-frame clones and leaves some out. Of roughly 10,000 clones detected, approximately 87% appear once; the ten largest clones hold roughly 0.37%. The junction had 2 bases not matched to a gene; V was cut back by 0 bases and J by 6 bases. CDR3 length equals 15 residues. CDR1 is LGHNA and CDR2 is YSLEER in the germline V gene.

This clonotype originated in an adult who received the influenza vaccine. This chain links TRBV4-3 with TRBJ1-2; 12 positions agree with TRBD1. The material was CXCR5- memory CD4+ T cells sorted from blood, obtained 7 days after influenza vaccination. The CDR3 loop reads CASSQEGQGAHGYTF. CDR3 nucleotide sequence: TGCGCCAGCAGCCAAGAGGGACAGGGGGCGCATGGCTACACCTTC.